The rows below give T cell receptor beta chains drawn from one sample of a study of blood T cell repertoires in COVID-19. Some clones are missing from TCRdb's copy, which holds only in-frame ones; the method was immunoSEQ multiplex PCR. The repertoire holds about 100,000 clones, approximately 90% seen once, with 2% to 2.5% in the top ten. Specimen: peripheral blood. These receptors came from a man between 45 and 60 years old with active COVID-19. Each CDR3 is given with its conserved first and last residue. The D gene is left open where the match is weak. Some rows mark clone size as missing; the rest say once, few, many or name a class of expanded clone.

d_gene: .; abundance: .; v_gene: TRBV5-6; j_gene: TRBJ1-5; len: 15; CDR3nt: TGTGCCAGCAGCTTGGCCGCAGGGGCCGATCAGCCCCAGCATTTT; CDR3aa: CASSLAAGADQPQHF
d_gene: TRBD1; abundance: .; v_gene: TRBV5-1; j_gene: TRBJ1-6; len: 13; CDR3nt: TGCGCCAGCCAACAGGGGCCCAATTCACCCCTCCACTTT; CDR3aa: CASQQGPNSPLHF
d_gene: TRBD2; abundance: .; v_gene: TRBV9; j_gene: TRBJ2-3; len: 14; CDR3nt: TGTGCCAGCAGCAGCGGGAGGGGCCCAGATACGCAGTATTTT; CDR3aa: CASSSGRGPDTQYF
d_gene: .; abundance: once; v_gene: TRBV6-1; j_gene: TRBJ1-1; len: 14; CDR3nt: TGTGCCAGCTGTGATTGGGGAGGGAACACTGAAGCTTTCTTT; CDR3aa: CASCDWGGNTEAFF
d_gene: TRBD2; abundance: .; v_gene: TRBV4-1; j_gene: TRBJ2-1; len: 17; CDR3nt: TGCGCCAGCAGCTTGTTTGTAGCGGGAGAGTCCTACAATGAGCAGTTCTTC; CDR3aa: CASSLFVAGESYNEQFF
d_gene: TRBD1; abundance: .; v_gene: TRBV25-1; j_gene: TRBJ1-5; len: 13; CDR3nt: TGTGCCAGCAGTGATCGGGACAGAAGGACCCAGCATTTT; CDR3aa: CASSDRDRRTQHF
d_gene: TRBD2; abundance: .; v_gene: TRBV5-4; j_gene: TRBJ2-1; len: 15; CDR3nt: TGTGCCAGCAGCTTGGGGCTAGCGGGAGCGTTGGAGCAGTTCTTC; CDR3aa: CASSLGLAGALEQFF
d_gene: .; abundance: .; v_gene: TRBV21-1; j_gene: TRBJ2-5; len: 15; CDR3nt: TGTGCCAGCAGCAGCGACCGGGGGAAAGGACTAGCGTGGTACTTC; CDR3aa: CASSSDRGKGLAWYF
d_gene: .; abundance: .; v_gene: TRBV12-3/TRBV12-4; j_gene: TRBJ2-5; len: 13; CDR3nt: TGTGCCAGCAGAGAACAGTCCGGAGAGACCCAGTACTTC; CDR3aa: CASREQSGETQYF
d_gene: TRBD2; abundance: .; v_gene: TRBV15; j_gene: TRBJ2-3; len: 17; CDR3nt: TGTGCCACCAGCAGAAGACTAGCGGGAGGGCCAGAGGATACGCAGTATTTT; CDR3aa: CATSRRLAGGPEDTQYF
d_gene: TRBD2; abundance: .; v_gene: TRBV5-1; j_gene: TRBJ2-3; len: 16; CDR3nt: TGCGCCAGCGGCACCGGGTTGGCTAGCGGTGGGGATACGCAGTATTTT; CDR3aa: CASGTGLASGGDTQYF
d_gene: .; abundance: .; v_gene: TRBV18; j_gene: TRBJ2-3; len: 17; CDR3nt: TGTGCCAGCTCACCTTACTATCTTTCCGGAGAAGCAGATACGCAGTATTTT; CDR3aa: CASSPYYLSGEADTQYF
d_gene: .; abundance: .; v_gene: TRBV7-9; j_gene: TRBJ1-2; len: 13; CDR3nt: TGTGCCAGCAGGTTACAGGGTGGCTATGGCTACACCTTC; CDR3aa: CASRLQGGYGYTF
d_gene: TRBD2; abundance: .; v_gene: TRBV5-4; j_gene: TRBJ2-1; len: 17; CDR3nt: TGTGCCAGCAGCTTGGCCGGATGGACTAGCGGATACAATGAGCAGTTCTTC; CDR3aa: CASSLAGWTSGYNEQFF
d_gene: TRBD1; abundance: once; v_gene: TRBV5-4; j_gene: TRBJ2-2; len: 16; CDR3nt: TGTGCCAGCAGCTCATCCGGGACAGTCCCGACCGGGGAGCTGTTTTTT; CDR3aa: CASSSSGTVPTGELFF
d_gene: .; abundance: .; v_gene: TRBV7-6; j_gene: TRBJ2-7; len: 16; CDR3nt: TGTGCCAGCAGCTCGGCCGGGGTTTTTAACTTGCACGAGCAGTACTTC; CDR3aa: CASSSAGVFNLHEQYF
d_gene: TRBD2; abundance: .; v_gene: TRBV7-6; j_gene: TRBJ2-5; len: 16; CDR3nt: TGTGCCAGCAGCTTAGTAGAGCGGGAGGAACAAGAGACCCAGTACTTC; CDR3aa: CASSLVEREEQETQYF
d_gene: TRBD1; abundance: once; v_gene: TRBV18; j_gene: TRBJ1-3; len: 20; CDR3nt: TGTGCCAGCTCACCCCCCCCAGCTGGGGACAGACGTTTGAGTGGAAACACCATATATTTT; CDR3aa: CASSPPPAGDRRLSGNTIYF
d_gene: .; abundance: few; v_gene: TRBV18; j_gene: TRBJ2-4; len: 16; CDR3nt: TGTGCCAGCTCACCTCCCTCGGGAGTTGCCAAAAACATTCAGTACTTC; CDR3aa: CASSPPSGVAKNIQYF
d_gene: TRBD1; abundance: .; v_gene: TRBV27; j_gene: TRBJ1-5; len: 16; CDR3nt: TGTGCCAGCAGTACCGACAGGGTGGGTACTAATCAGCCCCAGCATTTT; CDR3aa: CASSTDRVGTNQPQHF
d_gene: TRBD2; abundance: .; v_gene: TRBV11-3; j_gene: TRBJ2-1; len: 15; CDR3nt: TGTGCCAGCAGCTTTGGCACTAGCGGGAGGAGGGAGCAGTTCTTC; CDR3aa: CASSFGTSGRREQFF
d_gene: .; abundance: .; v_gene: TRBV5-4; j_gene: TRBJ1-1; len: 15; CDR3nt: TGTGCCAGCAGCCCTGGCCCCAGGGCGGACACTGAAGCTTTCTTT; CDR3aa: CASSPGPRADTEAFF
d_gene: .; abundance: .; v_gene: TRBV2; j_gene: TRBJ2-3; len: 13; CDR3nt: TGTGCCAGCAGCTTAGGCGGCTCAGATACGCAGTATTTT; CDR3aa: CASSLGGSDTQYF
d_gene: TRBD2; abundance: .; v_gene: TRBV6-6; j_gene: TRBJ2-5; len: 14; CDR3nt: TGTGCCACCAGCTTCGGACTAGCGGAACAACTGCAGTACTTC; CDR3aa: CATSFGLAEQLQYF
d_gene: .; abundance: once; v_gene: TRBV19; j_gene: TRBJ1-5; len: 13; CDR3nt: TGTGCCAGTAGTGGCAGGGGCAATCAGCCCCAGCATTTT; CDR3aa: CASSGRGNQPQHF
d_gene: TRBD2; abundance: .; v_gene: TRBV5-1; j_gene: TRBJ2-1; len: 15; CDR3nt: TGCGCCAGCAGTCCTAGCGGGGGGTCCTACAATGAGCAGTTCTTC; CDR3aa: CASSPSGGSYNEQFF
d_gene: .; abundance: .; v_gene: TRBV23-1; j_gene: TRBJ1-4; len: 15; CDR3nt: TGCGCCAGCAGTCAATCCCTACTGGGAGGGGAAAAACTGTTTTTT; CDR3aa: CASSQSLLGGEKLFF
d_gene: TRBD1; abundance: .; v_gene: TRBV2; j_gene: TRBJ1-1; len: 14; CDR3nt: TGTGCCAGCAGCGGGTCGGGACAGCACACTGAAGCTTTCTTT; CDR3aa: CASSGSGQHTEAFF
d_gene: .; abundance: few; v_gene: TRBV25-1; j_gene: TRBJ1-4; len: 14; CDR3nt: TGTGCCAGCAGTGAGACAGGTGACCTTAGAAAACTGTTTTTT; CDR3aa: CASSETGDLRKLFF
d_gene: TRBD1; abundance: once; v_gene: TRBV9; j_gene: TRBJ1-4; len: 16; CDR3nt: TGTGCCAGCAGCGTAGGCCCGGACAGGGGGCGAGAAAAACTGTTTTTT; CDR3aa: CASSVGPDRGREKLFF
d_gene: .; abundance: .; v_gene: TRBV5-1; j_gene: TRBJ2-3; len: 16; CDR3nt: TGCGCCAGCAGCTTGGTACGGGGGTCAAGCACAGATACGCAGTATTTT; CDR3aa: CASSLVRGSSTDTQYF
d_gene: TRBD2; abundance: .; v_gene: TRBV5-1; j_gene: TRBJ2-3; len: 18; CDR3nt: TGCGCCAGCAGCTGGAACGCCGGGACTAGCGGGGGCACAGATACGCAGTATTTT; CDR3aa: CASSWNAGTSGGTDTQYF
d_gene: TRBD1; abundance: .; v_gene: TRBV7-9; j_gene: TRBJ1-1; len: 14; CDR3nt: TGTGCCAGCAGCCCCGGTACAGGGGGTACTGAAGCTTTCTTT; CDR3aa: CASSPGTGGTEAFF
d_gene: .; abundance: .; v_gene: TRBV19; j_gene: TRBJ1-6; len: 15; CDR3nt: TGTGCCAGTTCAACCAGGGGAGGGAGTAATTCACCCCTCCACTTT; CDR3aa: CASSTRGGSNSPLHF
d_gene: TRBD1; abundance: once; v_gene: TRBV18; j_gene: TRBJ1-1; len: 13; CDR3nt: TGTGCCAGCTCACCGGGACAGGGGACTGAAGCTTTCTTT; CDR3aa: CASSPGQGTEAFF
d_gene: .; abundance: .; v_gene: TRBV6-5; j_gene: TRBJ2-2; len: 14; CDR3nt: TGTGCCAGCAGTTACTCCTTGGCTACCGGGGAGCTGTTTTTT; CDR3aa: CASSYSLATGELFF
d_gene: .; abundance: .; v_gene: TRBV20-1; j_gene: TRBJ2-5; len: 14; CDR3nt: TGCAGTGCTAGTGGGGCATACCACCAAGAGACCCAGTACTTC; CDR3aa: CSASGAYHQETQYF